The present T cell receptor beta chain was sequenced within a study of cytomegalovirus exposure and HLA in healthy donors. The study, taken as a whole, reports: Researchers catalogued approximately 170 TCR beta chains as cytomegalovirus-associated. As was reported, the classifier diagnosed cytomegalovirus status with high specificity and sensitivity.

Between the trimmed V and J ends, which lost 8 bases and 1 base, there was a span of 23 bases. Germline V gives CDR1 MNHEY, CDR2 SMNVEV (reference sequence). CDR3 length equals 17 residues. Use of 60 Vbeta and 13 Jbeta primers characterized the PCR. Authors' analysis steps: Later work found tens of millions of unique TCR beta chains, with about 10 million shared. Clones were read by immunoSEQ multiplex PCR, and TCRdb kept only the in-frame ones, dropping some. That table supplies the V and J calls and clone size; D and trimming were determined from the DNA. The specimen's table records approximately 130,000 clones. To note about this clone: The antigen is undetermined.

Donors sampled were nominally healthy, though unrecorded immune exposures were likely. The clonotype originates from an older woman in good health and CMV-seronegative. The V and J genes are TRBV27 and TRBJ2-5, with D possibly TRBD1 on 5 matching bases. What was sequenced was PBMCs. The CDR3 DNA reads TGTGCCAGCCACCCTGGGGCAGGACCCTGGGGCCAAGAGACCCAGTACTTC. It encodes CASHPGAGPWGQETQYF.